Listed here are 11 T cell receptor beta chains from one sample, sequenced in a study of Ad26.COV2.S vaccination and SARS-CoV-2 variants. Measured with immunoSEQ multiplex PCR; TCRdb has only the in-frame clones, and not every one. The sample carries just over 350,000 clones, 70% to 90% recorded once. As to treatment: over 15 received Ad26.COV2.S at low or high dose, single or two shots; 5 received placebo; per-sample allocation not given. The study sampled participants on day 63 after the first vaccine or placebo injection. The specimen was peripheral blood, collected in a trial of Ad26.COV2.S vaccine versus placebo. Every receptor here comes from a person between 18 and 65 years old who received the Ad26.COV2.S COVID-19 vaccine or a placebo.

The chain joins TRBV28 to TRBJ1-1; D not certain. Germline CDR1 MDHEN, CDR2 SYDVKM. The CDR3 loop spans 14 amino acids. V was cut by 6 bases and J by 3 bases, with 14 bases left in between. The CDR3 is CASSWGIIHTEAFF. The CDR3 nucleotides are TGTGCCAGCAGCTGGGGAATCATTCACACTGAAGCTTTCTTT.

V is TRBV14 and J is TRBJ2-5; 8 nucleotides line up with TRBD2. The CDR3 contains 15 residues. The germline gives CDR1 SGHDN, CDR2 FVKESK. The junction had 9 bases not matched to a gene; V was cut back by 4 bases and J by 5 bases. Here the CDR3 reads CASSPAGVVRETQYF. The CDR3 DNA is TGTGCCAGCAGCCCAGCGGGGGTCGTGCGGGAGACCCAGTACTTC.

This clone was recorded only once. CDR3 in DNA: TGCGCCAGCAGCTTGGTTTCAGGGGGCGGTTCACCCCTCCACTTT. This encodes CASSLVSGGGSPLHF. The V gene is TRBV5-1, the J gene TRBJ1-6; 8 positions agree with TRBD1. Germline loops: CDR1 SGHRS, CDR2 YFSETQ. Trimming took 0 bases from V and 9 from J; bases not matched to a gene: 5. The CDR3 length is 15 residues.

J is TRBJ2-2 and V is TRBV9; D is tentatively TRBD1 or TRBD2 (5 bases each). Germline V gives CDR1 SGDLS, CDR2 YYNGEE. The CDR3 is 15 amino acids. Trimming shortened V by 3 bases and J by 6 bases, and 15 bases separated the two germline ends. DNA of the CDR3: TGTGCCAGCAGCGCCCGAATAGGGACCGCCGGGGAGCTGTTTTTT. Residues: CASSARIGTAGELFF.

The V call is TRBV5-4, the J call TRBJ1-3; unclear D gene. The CDR3 spans 13 residues. CDR1 is SGHNT and CDR2 is YYREEE in the germline V gene (reference sequence). Trimming pared 5 bases from V and 2 bases from J, leaving 8 bases between. CDR3 DNA: TGTGCCAGCAGGCTATGGCCTGGAAACACCATATATTTT. Protein product: CASRLWPGNTIYF.

Turning to this clone: The same CDR3 also results from other DNA sequences found in this sample. This chain connects TRBV18 to TRBJ1-3, with D unresolved. CDR3 length: 12 amino acids. Trimming removed 6 bases from V and 4 bases from J, with 7 bases in between. CDR1 is KGHSH and CDR2 is LQKENI in the germline V gene. This CDR3 reads CASSPQGNTIYF. CDR3 in DNA: TGTGCCAGCTCGCCCCAGGGAAACACCATATATTTT.

The rearrangement joins TRBV6-2 or TRBV6-3 to TRBJ2-5; D not certain. V dropped 0 bases and J dropped 7 bases, with 9 bases sitting between them. Germline CDR1 is MNHEY and CDR2 is SVGEGT. The CDR3 covers 13 residues. DNA for the CDR3: TGTGCCAGCAGTTACTCCGACGCTCGGACCCAGTACTTC. It is translated as CASSYSDARTQYF.

The chain employs TRBV5-6 and TRBJ2-1, with TRBD2 as a possible D gene (6 bases). The CDR3 is 17 residues long. Deletions cut 4 bases from V and 9 bases from J, with 26 bases between. The germline gives CDR1 SGHDT, CDR2 YYEEEE. The CDR3 spells CASSPVRRDSKLGEQFF. DNA for the CDR3: TGTGCCAGCAGCCCCGTACGCCGGGACTCCAAGCTTGGTGAGCAGTTCTTC.

This clone has a single count. The CDR3 bases are TGTGCCAGCAGCCCCTGGGGCGGTCAGCCCCAGCATTTT. It is translated as CASSPWGGQPQHF. The chain recombines TRBV5-8 with TRBJ1-5, with D possibly TRBD1 on 5 matching bases. The ends were cut back, 4 bases at V and 6 bases at J, with 11 bases in the middle. The V gene's germline CDR1 is SGHTS and CDR2 YDEGEE. This CDR3 spans 13 amino acids.

The V call is TRBV18, the J call TRBJ1-2, with D hard to call. Germline V lookup: CDR1 KGHSH, CDR2 LQKENI. V lost 6 bases and J 7 bases, leaving 15 bases between the germline ends. This CDR3 is built from 13 residues. The CDR3 loop reads CASSLDVDRGYTF. The DNA of the CDR3 is TGTGCCAGCTCCCTGGACGTCGATCGTGGCTACACCTTC.

The chain has TRBV28 and TRBJ2-1; the D gene is possibly TRBD2 (5 bases). Germline values: CDR1 MDHEN, CDR2 SYDVKM. Trimming shortened V by 8 bases and J by 6 bases, and 20 bases separated the two germline ends. This CDR3 comprises 15 residues. The DNA of the CDR3 is TGTGCCAGCGGTTCCAGCGGAAGTGGGGTCAATGAGCAGTTCTTC. It encodes CASGSSGSGVNEQFF.